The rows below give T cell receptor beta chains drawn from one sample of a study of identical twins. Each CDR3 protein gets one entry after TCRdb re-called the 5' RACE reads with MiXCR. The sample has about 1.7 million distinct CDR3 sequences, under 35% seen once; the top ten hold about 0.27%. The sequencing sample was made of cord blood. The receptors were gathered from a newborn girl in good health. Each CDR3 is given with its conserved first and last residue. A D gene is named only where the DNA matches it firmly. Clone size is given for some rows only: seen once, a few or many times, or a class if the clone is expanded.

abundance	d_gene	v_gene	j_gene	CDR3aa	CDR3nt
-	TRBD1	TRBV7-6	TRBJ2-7	CASSAPPKGGTGNPYEQYF	TGTGCCAGCAGCGCACCTCCAAAGGGGGGGACAGGGAACCCCTACGAGCAGTACTTC
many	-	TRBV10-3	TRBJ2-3	CAINWDPTDTQYF	TGTGCCATCAATTGGGATCCCACAGATACGCAGTATTTT
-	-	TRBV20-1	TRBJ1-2	CRHSLGYTF	TGCAGGCACTCCCTTGGCTACACCTTC
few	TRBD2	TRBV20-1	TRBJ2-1	CSARATSGPYNEQFF	TGCAGTGCTAGGGCTACTAGCGGGCCTTACAATGAGCAGTTCTTC
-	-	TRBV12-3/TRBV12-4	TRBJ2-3	CASSFVSARTDTQYF	TGTGCCAGCAGTTTCGTGTCGGCCCGCACAGATACGCAGTATTTT
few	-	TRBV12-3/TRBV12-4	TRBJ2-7	CASSFWVMSYEQYF	TGTGCCAGCAGTTTTTGGGTCATGTCCTACGAGCAGTACTTC
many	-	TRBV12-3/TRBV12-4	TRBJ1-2	CASSLVLGNYGYTF	TGTGCCAGCAGTTTAGTTCTGGGAAACTATGGCTACACCTTC
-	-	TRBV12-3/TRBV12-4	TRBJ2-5	CASRPGFEETQYF	TGTGCCAGCCGCCCCGGATTCGAAGAGACCCAGTACTTC
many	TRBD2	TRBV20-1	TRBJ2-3	CSARTSGHTDTQYF	TGCAGTGCTAGGACTAGCGGACACACAGATACGCAGTATTTT
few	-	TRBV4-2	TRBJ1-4	CASSHSGQRATNEKLFF	TGTGCCAGCAGCCATTCCGGACAGCGCGCAACTAATGAAAAACTGTTTTTT